These 14 T cell receptor beta chains came from one sample sequenced in a study of blood T cells in healthy people across ages (dated by TCRdb to the mid-2010s). The library relied on 5' RACE. Sequencing took place on an Illumina HiSeq 2500. A second PCR of about 7 to 12 cycles was run with a J-beta primer mix and a sample-barcoded 5' primer. Using fastp trimming at Q25 and MiXCR clonotype assembly, TCRdb reanalyzed the public sequencing data and kept in-frame beta chains. Duplicate CDR3 protein sequences are folded into a single record with the most common DNA and genes. This sample comprises 650,000 to 800,000 distinct CDR3 sequences, around 43% of them detected only once. The top ten clones comprise about a fifth of the sample. The specimen sequenced was blood. These receptors were taken from a man aged 60 to 69 in good health.

This clonotype was counted only a few times. V gene TRBV28 combines with J gene TRBJ1-2; no clear D. V was trimmed by 2 bases and J by 0 bases, leaving 7 bases between them. Per the germline V gene, CDR1 is MDHEN and CDR2 is SYDVKM. The CDR3 contains 14 residues. CDR3 nucleotides: TGTGCCAGCAGTTTAAACAGTCCTAACTATGGCTACACCTTC. Encoded protein: CASSLNSPNYGYTF.

This chain uses TRBV20-1 with TRBJ2-7; a weak D match, TRBD2 (7 bases). The CDR3 spans 12 residues. Trimming stripped 5 bases from V and 3 bases from J, with 11 bases between. Per germline, CDR1 DFQATT and CDR2 SNEGSKA (reference sequence). The chain's CDR3 is CSAGGAIYEQYF. The CDR3 nucleotides are TGCAGTGCTGGGGGGGCGATCTACGAGCAGTACTTC.

Remarks on this clonotype: Possible read error: a much larger clone is one base away. The CDR3 reads CASSPLGRNEQYF. CDR3 coding DNA: TGTGCCAGCAGCCCATTGGGGCGAAATGAGCAGTACTTC. This sequence joins TRBV7-2 and TRBJ2-5, with a possible D match to TRBD1 (5 bases). Germline V CDR1 and CDR2: SGHTA, FQGNSA. V lost 5 bases and J 11 bases, leaving 18 bases between the germline ends. There are 13 residues in the CDR3.

This clonotype appeared a few times. This chain links TRBV12-3 or TRBV12-4 with TRBJ2-1, with D possibly being TRBD2 (7 bases). V was shortened by 1 base and J by 8 bases, with 18 bases between the two germline ends. The length of the CDR3 is 16 residues. In nucleotides, the CDR3 is TGTGCCAGCAGTTTAGTTGGGTCGGGGGGCCGGGATGAGCAGTTCTTC. It codes for CASSLVGSGGRDEQFF.

The chain combines TRBV2 with TRBJ2-5, with D perhaps TRBD2 (7 bases). Germline CDR1 reads SNHLY; CDR2 reads FYNNEI. The germline V and J ends were trimmed by 2 bases and 11 bases, with 21 bases remaining between them. The CDR3 consists of 15 residues. DNA for the CDR3: TGTGCCAGCAGTGAACTCCGAGGGGGGGTGGGTGAGCAGTACTTC. Its protein product is CASSELRGGVGEQYF.

This clonotype was observed a handful of times. The chain uses TRBV20-1 and TRBJ2-7; D is unresolved. Germline CDR1 and CDR2: DFQATT and SNEGSKA (reference sequence). With 0 bases removed from V and 6 bases from J, the gap between germline ends came to 15 bases. The CDR3 contains 14 residues. CDR3 nucleotide sequence: TGCAGTGCTAGAGACCAACGCCATTTGGGCGAGCAGTACTTC. Translation gives CSARDQRHLGEQYF.

A few counts support this clonotype. The chain joins TRBV5-5 to TRBJ2-2; D possibly corresponds to TRBD1 (6 bases). Per germline, CDR1 SGHKS and CDR2 YYEKEE (reference sequence). This CDR3 has 15 residues. V lost 4 bases to trimming and J lost 6 bases, with 16 bases between them. DNA of the CDR3: TGTGCCAGCAGCGGGGGACATCGAAGCCCCGGGGAGCTGTTTTTT. It is translated as CASSGGHRSPGELFF.

The chain employs TRBV2 and TRBJ2-5; D is uncertain. Germline V gene lookup returns CDR1 SNHLY and CDR2 FYNNEI. With 4 bases removed from V and 5 bases from J, the gap between germline ends came to 8 bases. This CDR3 spans 12 amino acids. The CDR3 loop is CASSAYGETQYF. For the CDR3, the DNA is TGTGCCAGCAGTGCGTACGGGGAGACCCAGTACTTC.

This chain links TRBV18 with TRBJ2-2; possibly TRBD1 for D (6 bases). Germline CDR1 reads KGHSH; CDR2 reads LQKENI. The CDR3 runs 16 residues. The V and J ends lost 3 bases and 4 bases respectively, with 15 bases between them. In nucleotides, the CDR3 is TGTGCCAGCTCACCGTCAGGGGTGCGAATCACCGGGGAGCTGTTTTTT. This encodes CASSPSGVRITGELFF.

The chain is built from TRBV11-3 and TRBJ2-2; D gene unclear. The CDR3 is 15 amino acids. With 0 bases removed from V and 5 bases from J, the gap between germline ends came to 10 bases. CDR1 is SGHNT and CDR2 is YENEEA in the germline V gene. This chain's CDR3 is CASSLDGVTTGELFF. As DNA, the CDR3 is TGTGCCAGCAGCTTAGATGGGGTAACGACCGGGGAGCTGTTTTTT.

This chain links TRBV6-8 with TRBJ1-5, with 10 bases identical to TRBD1. Germline lookup yields CDR1 MNHGY and CDR2 SAAAGT. V dropped 5 bases and J dropped 5; count of bases not matched to a gene: 15. The CDR3 spans 18 residues. The CDR3 sequence is CASSHRDRGTFKHQPQHF. In DNA, the CDR3 is TGTGCCAGCAGTCATCGGGACAGGGGTACGTTCAAGCATCAGCCCCAGCATTTT.

This clonotype has more than one count but fewer than ten. CDR3 sequence reads: CASSFAHPLAGASYNEQFF. The CDR3 nucleotides are TGTGCCAGCAGCTTTGCTCACCCTCTAGCGGGGGCGTCCTACAATGAGCAGTTCTTC. J is TRBJ2-1 and V is TRBV7-2; 10 positions agree with TRBD2. This CDR3 region has 19 residues. The V gene's germline CDR1 is SGHTA and CDR2 FQGNSA. V was clipped by 3 bases and J by 1 base; unmatched bases: 12.

The rearrangement links TRBV30 to TRBJ2-5; weak D call: TRBD2 (6 bases). The CDR3 sequence is 12 residues long. V lost 6 bases to trimming and J lost 2 bases, with 10 bases between them. Germline CDR1 and CDR2: GTSNPN and SVGIG (reference sequence). The CDR3 sequence: CACDRGQETQYF. CDR3 coding DNA: TGTGCCTGCGACCGGGGGCAAGAGACCCAGTACTTC.

This clonotype was seen only a few times. Written as DNA, the CDR3 is TGTGCCAGCAGCGAAAATGGACCACAAGAGACCCAGTACTTC. Translated: CASSENGPQETQYF. The chain carries TRBV11-3 and TRBJ2-5; D ambiguous. The germline V gene has CDR1 SGHNT and CDR2 YENEEA. With 5 bases removed from V and 2 bases from J, the gap between germline ends came to 12 bases. The CDR3 is 14 residues long.